The clone carrying this T cell receptor (beta chain) was counted a single time. This entry belongs to a study of blood T cell repertoires in COVID-19. Study context: Samples taken during acute and convalescent COVID-19 were collected in the United States, Italy and Spain.

Germline lookup yields CDR1 DFQATT and CDR2 SNEGSKA (reference sequence). The CDR3 has 11 amino acids. Trimming removed 6 bases at V and 7 bases at J, with 10 bases between. Original analysis: Reference gene primer amplification in the assay estimated nucleated cell counts. Some clones are missing from TCRdb's copy, which holds only in-frame ones; the method was immunoSEQ multiplex PCR. V and J calls and clone size are copied from that table; D and trimming were computed from the DNA. The sample yields roughly 320,000 clones, around 86% seen once. The chain has TRBV20-1 and TRBJ1-5, with D possibly TRBD1 on 5 matching bases. Sequencing input: peripheral blood. The source of this sequence is a man in his 70s with acute or convalescent COVID-19. The CDR3 spells CSAGHGQPQHF. CDR3 nucleotides: TGCAGTGCCGGACATGGGCAGCCCCAGCATTTT.